This TCR beta chain was captured in a study of sequential checkpoint blockade in melanoma (dated by TCRdb to between 2017 and 2020). About the investigation overall: Patients were randomized 1:1 to first-line nivolumab followed by ipilimumab (arm A) or ipilimumab followed by nivolumab (arm B). Maintenance nivolumab came after both trial sequences. TCRbeta immunosequencing was performed on DNA from fewer than 95 pretreatment melanoma tumor samples. More than 20 patients had matched tumor biopsies taken before treatment and at week 13, after single-agent nivolumab (arm A) or ipilimumab (arm B). The same lesion was the source of approximately 79% of the matched pre- and post-treatment tumor biopsy pairs.

Worth noting for this clone: The antigen this receptor binds is unknown. Base-call qualities are not available, and no considerably larger clone is one nucleotide away.

The treatment or condition tag for this specimen amounts to: randomized to nivolumab then ipilimumab (arm A) or the reverse (arm B). No trial patient had received prior DNA-damaging chemotherapy. Samples came from patients with melanoma in CheckMate 064, a randomized, open-label phase II trial of sequential checkpoint blockade. Tumor TCR sequencing used genomic DNA from formalin-fixed paraffin-embedded (FFPE) tissue samples. From the germline V gene, CDR1 is MNHGY and CDR2 is SAAAGT. V loses 10 bases, J loses 5 bases, and the germline ends lie 18 bases apart. The CDR3 has 14 amino acids, counting the end cysteine and phenylalanine. The only DNA kept is the CDR3, 42 bases in frame from the first base. Overall study outcomes, separate from this receptor: Achieving clinical benefit was about 30 times more likely for patients whose tumor T-cell fraction and clonality increased by week 13. Larger, independent patient cohorts are needed to validate the response-prediction model that combines TCR metrics and mutation burden. Small sample sizes and reduced statistical power limited the analyses of tumor T-cell fraction within each arm. PD-L1 staining and CD8+ T-cell counts correlated with tumor T-cell fraction and clonality, whereas mutational load did not. Among patients in arm A, the nivolumab-first arm, pretreatment tumor TIL clonality was associated with response (P = .04).

TCRbeta CDR3 regions were immunosequenced from genomic DNA with the immunoSEQ Assay. Before high-throughput sequencing, genomic DNA was amplified using bias-controlled multiplex PCR. The paper's processing steps were these. To quantify the absolute abundance of each unique TCRbeta CDR3 region, the sequences were collapsed and filtered. Clonality, defined as 1 minus Pielou's evenness, was calculated using only productive rearrangements. To compute tumor T-cell fraction, TCRbeta template counts were normalized to usable DNA, with usable DNA estimated from several housekeeping genes. A previously published method was used to identify clones with significantly greater frequencies in on-treatment samples than in baseline samples. This immuneACCESS table, as held by TCRdb, lists in-frame sequences with V and J called but not all clones. Of the missing ones, under half trace to an unresolved V gene in checked studies; the others have no known cause. V, J and clone size reflect that table, while D and trimming were determined from the DNA. The sample table contains under 2,500 clones; only one count was recorded for roughly 17% of them. The ten largest clonotypes hold 9% to 15% of the sample.

This sequence uses TRBV6-8 and TRBJ1-5; TRBD1 is perhaps the D gene, given 5 matching bases. The specimen was tumor tissue (inferred from file names), collected from a patient given nivolumab and ipilimumab in sequence. The receptor was derived from a human donor with melanoma. CDR3 loop: CAIRALGFDQPQHF. The nucleotides read TGTGCCATCAGGGCTCTGGGTTTCGATCAGCCCCAGCATTTT.